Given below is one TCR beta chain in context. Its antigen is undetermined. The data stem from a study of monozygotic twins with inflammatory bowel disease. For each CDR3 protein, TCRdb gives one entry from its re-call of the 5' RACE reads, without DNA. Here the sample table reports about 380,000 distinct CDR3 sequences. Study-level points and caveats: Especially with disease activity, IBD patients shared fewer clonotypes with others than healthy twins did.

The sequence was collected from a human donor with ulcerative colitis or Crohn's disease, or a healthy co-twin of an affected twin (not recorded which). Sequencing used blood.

CDR3 region: CASMDTGELFF. This chain uses TRBV6-1 with TRBJ2-2. The CDR3 consists of 11 residues. CDR1 and CDR2 (germline): MNHNS, SASEGT.